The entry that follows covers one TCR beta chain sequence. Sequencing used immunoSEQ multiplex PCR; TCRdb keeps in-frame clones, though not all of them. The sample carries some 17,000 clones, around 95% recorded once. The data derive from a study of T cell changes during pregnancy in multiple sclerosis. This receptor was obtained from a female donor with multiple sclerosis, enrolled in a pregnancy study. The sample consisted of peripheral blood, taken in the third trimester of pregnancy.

CDR3 sequence: CASSQARGGAYEQYF. CDR3 nucleotide sequence: TGCGCCAGCAGCCAAGCGCGGGGAGGGGCATACGAGCAGTACTTC. V usage is TRBV4-1 and J usage is TRBJ2-7; 7 bases match TRBD2. V shed 1 base and J 4 bases; nucleotides not matched to a gene: 7. The V gene's germline CDR1 is MGHRA and CDR2 YSYEKL. The CDR3 contains 15 residues.